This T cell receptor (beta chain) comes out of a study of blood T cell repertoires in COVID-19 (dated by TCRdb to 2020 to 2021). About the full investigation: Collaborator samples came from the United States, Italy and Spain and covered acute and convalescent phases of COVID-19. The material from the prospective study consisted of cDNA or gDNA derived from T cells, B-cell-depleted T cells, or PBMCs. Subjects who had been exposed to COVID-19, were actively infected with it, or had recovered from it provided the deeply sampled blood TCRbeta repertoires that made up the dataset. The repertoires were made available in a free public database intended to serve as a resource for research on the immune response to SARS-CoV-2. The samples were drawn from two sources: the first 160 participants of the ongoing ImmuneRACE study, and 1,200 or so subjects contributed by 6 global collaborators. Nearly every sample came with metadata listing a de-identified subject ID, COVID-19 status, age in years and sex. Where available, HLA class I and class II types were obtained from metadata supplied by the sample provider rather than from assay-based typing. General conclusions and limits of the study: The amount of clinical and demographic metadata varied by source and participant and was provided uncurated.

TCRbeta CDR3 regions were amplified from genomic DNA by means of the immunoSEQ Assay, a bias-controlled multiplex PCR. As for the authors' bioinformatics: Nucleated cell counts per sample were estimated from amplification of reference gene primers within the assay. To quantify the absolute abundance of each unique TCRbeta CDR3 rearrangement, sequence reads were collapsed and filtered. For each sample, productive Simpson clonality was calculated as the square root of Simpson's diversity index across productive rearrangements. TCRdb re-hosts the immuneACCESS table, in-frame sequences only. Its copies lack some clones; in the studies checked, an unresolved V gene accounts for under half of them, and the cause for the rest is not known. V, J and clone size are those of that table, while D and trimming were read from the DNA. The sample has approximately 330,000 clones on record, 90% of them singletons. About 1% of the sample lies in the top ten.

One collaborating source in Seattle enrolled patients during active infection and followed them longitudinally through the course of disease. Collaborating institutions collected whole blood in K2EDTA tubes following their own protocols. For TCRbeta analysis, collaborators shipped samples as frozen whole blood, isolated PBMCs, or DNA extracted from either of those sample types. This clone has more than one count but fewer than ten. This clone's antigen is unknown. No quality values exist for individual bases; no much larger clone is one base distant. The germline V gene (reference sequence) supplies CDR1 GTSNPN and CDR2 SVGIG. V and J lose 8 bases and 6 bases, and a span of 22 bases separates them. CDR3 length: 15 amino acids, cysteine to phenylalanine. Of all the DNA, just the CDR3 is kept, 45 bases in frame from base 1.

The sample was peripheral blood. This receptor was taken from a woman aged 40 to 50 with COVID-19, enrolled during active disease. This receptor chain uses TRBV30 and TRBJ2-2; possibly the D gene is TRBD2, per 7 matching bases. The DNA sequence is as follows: TGTGCCGGAAGGAGGGGGGGAAGCGACCCCGGGGAGCTGTTTTTT. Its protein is CAGRRGGSDPGELFF.